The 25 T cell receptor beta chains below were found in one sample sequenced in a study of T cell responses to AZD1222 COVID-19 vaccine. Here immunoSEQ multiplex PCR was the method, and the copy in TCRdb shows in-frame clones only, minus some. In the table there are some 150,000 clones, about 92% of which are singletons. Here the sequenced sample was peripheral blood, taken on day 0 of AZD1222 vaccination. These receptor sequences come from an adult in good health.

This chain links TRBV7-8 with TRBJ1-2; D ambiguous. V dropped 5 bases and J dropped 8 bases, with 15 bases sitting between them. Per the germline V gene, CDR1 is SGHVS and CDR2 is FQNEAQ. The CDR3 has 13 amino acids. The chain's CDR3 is CASSIRRSNGYTF. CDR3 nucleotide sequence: TGTGCCAGCAGCATCAGGCGGTCCAACGGCTACACCTTC.

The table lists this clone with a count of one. CDR3 in amino acids: CASSLVPSDYGYTF. In DNA, the CDR3 is TGTGCCAGCAGTTTAGTGCCTTCGGACTATGGCTACACCTTC. The chain joins TRBV28 to TRBJ1-2; D is undetermined. Germline values: CDR1 MDHEN, CDR2 SYDVKM. This CDR3 comprises 14 residues. Deletions cut 2 bases from V and 3 bases from J, with 10 bases between.

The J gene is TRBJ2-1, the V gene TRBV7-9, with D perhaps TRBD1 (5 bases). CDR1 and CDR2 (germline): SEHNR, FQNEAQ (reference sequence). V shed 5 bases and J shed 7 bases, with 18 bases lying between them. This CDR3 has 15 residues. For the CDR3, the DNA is TGTGCCAGCAGCCACCGGCGCCGTAAGGGGAATGAGCAGTTCTTC. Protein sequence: CASSHRRRKGNEQFF.

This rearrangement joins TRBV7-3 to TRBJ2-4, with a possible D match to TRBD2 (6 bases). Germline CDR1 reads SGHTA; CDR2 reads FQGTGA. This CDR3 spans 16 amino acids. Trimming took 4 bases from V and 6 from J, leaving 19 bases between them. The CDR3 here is CASSSGGGMRGNIQYF. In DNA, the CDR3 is TGTGCCAGCAGCTCCGGTGGGGGGATGAGAGGAAACATTCAGTACTTC.

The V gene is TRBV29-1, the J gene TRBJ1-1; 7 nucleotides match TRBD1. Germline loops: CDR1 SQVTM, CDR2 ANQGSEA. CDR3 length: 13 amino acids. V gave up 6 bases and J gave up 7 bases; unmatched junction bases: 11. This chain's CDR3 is CSVPGDSSFEAFF. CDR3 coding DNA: TGCAGCGTACCCGGGGACAGCTCCTTTGAAGCTTTCTTT.

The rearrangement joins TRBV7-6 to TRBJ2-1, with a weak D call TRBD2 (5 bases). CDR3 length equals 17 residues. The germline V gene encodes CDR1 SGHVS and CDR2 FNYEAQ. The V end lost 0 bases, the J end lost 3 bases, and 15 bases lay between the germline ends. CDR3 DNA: TGTGCCAGCAGCTTAGCGACCCCCTCGGGGAACTACAATGAGCAGTTCTTC. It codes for CASSLATPSGNYNEQFF.

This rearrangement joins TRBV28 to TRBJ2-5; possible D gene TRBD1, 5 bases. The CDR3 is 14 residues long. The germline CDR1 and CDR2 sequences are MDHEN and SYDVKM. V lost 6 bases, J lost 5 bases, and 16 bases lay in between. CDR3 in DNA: TGTGCCAGCAGCCCTACAGGAGTTCGGGAGACCCAGTACTTC. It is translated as CASSPTGVRETQYF.

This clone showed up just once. The DNA of the CDR3 is TGTGCCAGCAGCCCCCTGGGGGCAGCTAATATCCCCCACGAGCAGTACTTC. It yields the protein CASSPLGAANIPHEQYF. The genes are TRBV14 and TRBJ2-7; tentatively, D is TRBD1 (6 bases). Germline values: CDR1 SGHDN, CDR2 FVKESK. V was cut by 4 bases and J by 5 bases, with 24 bases left in between. The CDR3 has 17 residues.

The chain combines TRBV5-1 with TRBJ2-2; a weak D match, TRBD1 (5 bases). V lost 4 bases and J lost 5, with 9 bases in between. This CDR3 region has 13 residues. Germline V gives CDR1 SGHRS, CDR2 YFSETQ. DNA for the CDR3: TGCGCCAGCAGCCCCCAGGGAACCGGGGAGCTGTTTTTT. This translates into CASSPQGTGELFF.

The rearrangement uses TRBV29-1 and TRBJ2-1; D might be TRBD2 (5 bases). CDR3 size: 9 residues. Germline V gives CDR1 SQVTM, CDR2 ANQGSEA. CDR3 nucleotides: TGCACCGGGGATAGGGAGCAGTTCTTC. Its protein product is CTGDREQFF.

The CDR3 region is CASSLEAVMNTEAFF. The DNA of the CDR3 is TGTGCCAGCAGCTTAGAAGCGGTCATGAACACTGAAGCTTTCTTT. This chain links TRBV11-2 with TRBJ1-1; D is uncertain. CDR1 and CDR2 from the germline V gene are SGHAT and FQNNGV. This CDR3 region has 15 residues. Trimming took 0 bases from V and 0 from J, leaving 8 bases between them.

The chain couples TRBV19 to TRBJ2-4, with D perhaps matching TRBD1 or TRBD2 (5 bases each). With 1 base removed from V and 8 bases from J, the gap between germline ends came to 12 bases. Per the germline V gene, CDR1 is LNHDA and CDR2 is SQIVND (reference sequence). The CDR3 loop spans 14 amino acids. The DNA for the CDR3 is TGTGCCAGTAGTATAGGAGGGGCTGTGGACATTCAGTACTTC. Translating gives CASSIGGAVDIQYF. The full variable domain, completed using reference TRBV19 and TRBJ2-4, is DGGITQSPKYLFRKEGQNVTLSCEQNLNHDAMYWYRQDPGQGLRLIYYSQIVNDFQKGDIAEGYSVSREKKESFPLTVTSAQKNPTAFYLCASSIGGAVDIQYFGAGTRLSVL.

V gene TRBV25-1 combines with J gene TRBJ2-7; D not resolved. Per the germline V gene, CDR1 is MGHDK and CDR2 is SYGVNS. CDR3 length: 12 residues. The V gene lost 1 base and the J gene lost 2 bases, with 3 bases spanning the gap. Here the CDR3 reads CASSELPYEQYF. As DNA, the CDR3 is TGTGCCAGCAGTGAATTACCCTACGAGCAGTACTTC.

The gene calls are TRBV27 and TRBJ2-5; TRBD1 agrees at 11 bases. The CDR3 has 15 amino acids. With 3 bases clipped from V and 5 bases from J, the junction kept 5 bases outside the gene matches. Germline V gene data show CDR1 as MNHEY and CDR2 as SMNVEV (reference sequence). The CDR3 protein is CASSLQDRGLETQYF. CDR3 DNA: TGTGCCAGCAGTTTGCAGGACAGGGGGCTGGAGACCCAGTACTTC.

This CDR3 reads CASSEGGEGPQHF. The CDR3, as DNA: TGTGCCAGCTCGGAGGGGGGGGAAGGGCCCCAGCATTTT. V and J are TRBV5-4 and TRBJ1-5, with D possibly matching TRBD1 (6 bases). V shed 7 bases and J shed 9 bases, with 17 bases lying between them. There are 13 residues in the CDR3. Germline loops: CDR1 SGHNT, CDR2 YYREEE (reference sequence).

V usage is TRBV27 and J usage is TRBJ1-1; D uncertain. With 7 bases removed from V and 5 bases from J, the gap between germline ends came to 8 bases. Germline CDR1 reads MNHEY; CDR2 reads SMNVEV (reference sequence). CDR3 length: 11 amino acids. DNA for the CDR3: TGTGCCAGCACCAGCCGGACTGAAGCTTTCTTT. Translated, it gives CASTSRTEAFF.

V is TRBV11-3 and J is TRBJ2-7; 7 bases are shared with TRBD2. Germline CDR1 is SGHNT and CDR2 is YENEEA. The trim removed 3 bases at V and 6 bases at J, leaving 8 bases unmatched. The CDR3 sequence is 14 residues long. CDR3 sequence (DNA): TGTGCCAGCAGCTTGGGCGGATCTAGCGGCGAGCAGTACTTC. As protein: CASSLGGSSGEQYF.

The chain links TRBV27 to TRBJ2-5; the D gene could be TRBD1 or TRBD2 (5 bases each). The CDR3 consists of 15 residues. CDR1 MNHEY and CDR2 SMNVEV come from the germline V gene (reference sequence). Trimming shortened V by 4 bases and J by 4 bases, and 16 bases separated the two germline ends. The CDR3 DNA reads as TGTGCCAGCAGTTCCCAACGGGGCGGGTCAGAGACCCAGTACTTC. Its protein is CASSSQRGGSETQYF.

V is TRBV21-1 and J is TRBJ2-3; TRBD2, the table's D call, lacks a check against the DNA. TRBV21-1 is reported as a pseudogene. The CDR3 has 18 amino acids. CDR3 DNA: TGTGCCAGCAGCCTCCACCCCGGGACGGGGACTAGCACAGATACGCAGTATTTT. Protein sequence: CASSLHPGTGTSTDTQYF.

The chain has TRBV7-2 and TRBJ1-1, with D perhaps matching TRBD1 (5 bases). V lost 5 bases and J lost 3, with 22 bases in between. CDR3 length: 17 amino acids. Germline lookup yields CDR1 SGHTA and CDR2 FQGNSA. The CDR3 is CASSPINLMGVYTEAFF. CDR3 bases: TGTGCCAGCAGCCCAATCAACCTAATGGGGGTTTACACTGAAGCTTTCTTT.

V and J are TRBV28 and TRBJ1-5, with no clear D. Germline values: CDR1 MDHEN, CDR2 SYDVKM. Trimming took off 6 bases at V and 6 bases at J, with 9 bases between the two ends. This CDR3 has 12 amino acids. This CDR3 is CASSNAGQPQHF. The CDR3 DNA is TGTGCCAGCAGCAACGCAGGTCAGCCCCAGCATTTT.

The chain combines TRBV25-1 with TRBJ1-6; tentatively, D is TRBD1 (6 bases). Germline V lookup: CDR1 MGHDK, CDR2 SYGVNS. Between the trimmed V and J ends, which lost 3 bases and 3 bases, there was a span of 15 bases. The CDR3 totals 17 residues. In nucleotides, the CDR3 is TGTGCCAGCAGTGACAGAGGAACAGGGCGCTATAATTCACCCCTCCACTTT. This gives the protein CASSDRGTGRYNSPLHF.

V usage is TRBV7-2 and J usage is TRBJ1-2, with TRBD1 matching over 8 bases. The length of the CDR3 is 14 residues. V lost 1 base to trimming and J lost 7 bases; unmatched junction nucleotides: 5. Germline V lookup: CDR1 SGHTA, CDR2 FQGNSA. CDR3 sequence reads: CASSLGQGRGGYTF. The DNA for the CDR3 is TGTGCCAGCAGCTTAGGACAGGGGCGTGGTGGCTACACCTTC.

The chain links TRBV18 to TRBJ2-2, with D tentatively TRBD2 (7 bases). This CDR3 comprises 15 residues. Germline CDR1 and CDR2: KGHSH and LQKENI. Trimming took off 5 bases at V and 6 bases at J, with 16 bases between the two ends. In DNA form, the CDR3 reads TGTGCCAGCTCAGCCACGGGGGGCGCGGCCGGGGAGCTGTTTTTT. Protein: CASSATGGAAGELFF.

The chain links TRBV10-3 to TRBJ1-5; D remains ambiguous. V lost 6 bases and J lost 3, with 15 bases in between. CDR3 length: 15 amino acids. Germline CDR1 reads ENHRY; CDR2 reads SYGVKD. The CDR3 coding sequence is TGTGCCATCAGGACTGATAAAGGTAACAATCAGCCCCAGCATTTT. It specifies CAIRTDKGNNQPQHF.